Listed here are 32 T cell receptor beta chains from one sample, sequenced in a study of shared clonotypes between healthy human individuals. Profiled with immunoSEQ multiplex PCR; TCRdb holds only in-frame clones, not every one. The sample records 2 million to 2.5 million clones, around 95% being singletons. Sequenced sample: naive CD4+ T cells sorted from blood. Sample subset: CD45RA+ positively selected. These receptors all stem from a man between 18 and 29 years old in good health.

The chain joins TRBV2 to TRBJ2-1; 10 nucleotides align to TRBD2. This CDR3 contains 14 residues. The ends lost 6 bases at V and 6 bases at J; junction bases unmatched: 5. Germline CDR1 SNHLY, CDR2 FYNNEI. Written as DNA, the CDR3 is TGTGCCAGCAGCGGACTAGCGGCAGTCAATGAGCAGTTCTTC. This encodes CASSGLAAVNEQFF.

DNA of the CDR3: TGTGCCAGCAGCTTAGGGGGTGACGGTACTAACACTGAAGCTTTCTTT. Translated, it gives CASSLGGDGTNTEAFF. The chain is built from TRBV7-2 and TRBJ1-1; no definite D call. The germline CDR1 and CDR2 sequences are SGHTA and FQGNSA. CDR3 length: 16 amino acids. V gave up 1 base and J gave up 2 bases, with 14 bases separating them.

The rearrangement joins TRBV6-6 to TRBJ1-3; D gene uncertain. There are 12 residues in the CDR3. V was shortened by 0 bases and J by 10 bases, with 7 bases between the two germline ends. Per the germline V gene, CDR1 is MNHNY and CDR2 is SVGAGI (reference sequence). DNA for the CDR3: TGTGCCAGCAGTTACTCGAAGGAAACCATATATTTT. Translating it yields CASSYSKETIYF.

The chain combines TRBV6-5 with TRBJ2-7; the D gene is possibly TRBD2 (6 bases). Between the trimmed V and J ends, which lost 2 bases and 7 bases, there was a span of 15 bases. The CDR3 has 14 amino acids. CDR1 is MNHEY, CDR2 SVGAGI, per germline. The CDR3, as DNA: TGTGCCAGCAGTTACGTGGAGGGGATCAGGGAGCAGTACTTC. Its protein product is CASSYVEGIREQYF.

This rearrangement joins TRBV28 to TRBJ1-5; tentatively, D is TRBD1 (5 bases). Germline CDR1 is MDHEN and CDR2 is SYDVKM. V was pared by 1 base and J by 0 bases, with 10 bases between. CDR3 length: 16 residues. The CDR3 DNA is TGTGCCAGCAGTTTATTGGGGCAAACTAGCAATCAGCCCCAGCATTTT. This sequence encodes CASSLLGQTSNQPQHF.

The chain carries TRBV6-6 and TRBJ1-2; a possible D gene is TRBD1 (5 bases). The CDR3 length is 12 residues. Germline CDR1 and CDR2: MNHNY and SVGAGI (reference sequence). V dropped 5 bases and J dropped 8 bases, with 12 bases sitting between them. DNA for the CDR3: TGTGCCAGCAGTCCCCCAGGGTGGGGCTACACCTTC. Its translation is CASSPPGWGYTF.

This sequence joins TRBV25-1 and TRBJ1-5; 8 bases are shared with TRBD1. V trimming: 1 base; J trimming: 6 bases; junction bases outside the gene matches: 5. This CDR3 contains 15 residues. Germline CDR1 MGHDK, CDR2 SYGVNS. In nucleotides, the CDR3 is TGTGCCAGCAGTGAATCAGGGGGCGTTGGTCAGCCCCAGCATTTT. Encoded protein: CASSESGGVGQPQHF.

The chain joins TRBV19 to TRBJ1-5; 11 nucleotides align to TRBD1. Germline CDR1 and CDR2: LNHDA and SQIVND (reference sequence). The CDR3 has 17 residues. The trim removed 5 bases at V and 4 bases at J, leaving 10 bases unmatched. The CDR3 reads CASSVPRGTGGNQPQHF. CDR3 coding DNA: TGTGCCAGTAGTGTCCCCCGGGGGACAGGGGGGAATCAGCCCCAGCATTTT. The whole variable domain, remainder taken from reference TRBV19 and TRBJ1-5, is DGGITQSPKYLFRKEGQNVTLSCEQNLNHDAMYWYRQDPGQGLRLIYYSQIVNDFQKGDIAEGYSVSREKKESFPLTVTSAQKNPTAFYLCASSVPRGTGGNQPQHFGDGTRLSIL.

Comments on this clone: Distinct nucleotide sequences in the sample also encode this CDR3. V is TRBV18 and J is TRBJ1-2, with TRBD1 as a possible D gene (6 bases). Per the germline V gene, CDR1 is KGHSH and CDR2 is LQKENI. V lost 3 bases and J lost 6, with 14 bases in between. The CDR3 totals 14 residues. CDR3 protein: CASSPGVQGNGYTF. The CDR3 DNA sequence: TGTGCCAGCTCACCGGGTGTACAGGGCAATGGCTACACCTTC.

This clone came up once. The J gene is TRBJ2-3, the V gene TRBV6-1, with 7 bases aligning to TRBD2. Germline assignment: CDR1 MNHNS and CDR2 SASEGT. Losses at the gene ends were 11 bases for V and 1 base for J; bases not matched to a gene: 12. The CDR3 has 15 amino acids. Written as DNA, the CDR3 is TGTGCCTCAGCACGGGCGGGAGTTGGCACAGATACGCAGTATTTT. Translation: CASARAGVGTDTQYF.

Notes on this clone: Other DNA sequences in the same sample also yield this CDR3. The chain links TRBV18 to TRBJ2-2; no definite D call. The CDR3 extends over 14 amino acids. CDR1 is KGHSH, CDR2 LQKENI, per germline. Trimming removed 0 bases from V and 0 bases from J, with 2 bases in between. The CDR3 region has the DNA TGTGCCAGCTCACCACCCTCGAACACCGGGGAGCTGTTTTTT. This encodes CASSPPSNTGELFF.

The table lists this clone with a few counts. The J gene is TRBJ2-1, the V gene TRBV5-1, with 10 bases fitting TRBD1. V lost 3 bases and J lost 9; bases outside the gene matches: 9. The CDR3 consists of 15 residues. Germline V gene lookup returns CDR1 SGHRS and CDR2 YFSETQ. The CDR3 nucleotides read TGCGCCAGCAGCTCAACCGGGACAGGGGTGGTTGAGCAGTTCTTC. Protein: CASSSTGTGVVEQFF.

The chain combines TRBV10-2 with TRBJ2-5; D may be TRBD1 (6 bases). The DNA end is a closer match to TRBJ2-7, so the J assignment may be wrong. This CDR3 is built from 12 residues. Germline-derived CDR1 and CDR2 are WSHSY and SAAADI. The CDR3 bases are TGCGCCAGCCGGACAGCCAGCTACGAGCAGTACTTC. Translating gives CASRTASYEQYF.

The genes are TRBV9 and TRBJ2-5; 7 bases are a match to TRBD1. J gave up 2 bases and V 4 bases, and 5 bases lay outside the gene matches. Per the germline V gene, CDR1 is SGDLS and CDR2 is YYNGEE. The CDR3 length is 14 residues. The CDR3 reads CASSIGTAQETQYF. The CDR3 bases are TGTGCCAGCAGCATAGGGACAGCTCAAGAGACCCAGTACTTC.

The V call is TRBV5-4, the J call TRBJ2-3; no firm D call. Germline assignment: CDR1 SGHNT and CDR2 YYREEE (reference sequence). The CDR3 contains 15 residues. Trimming removed 0 bases at V and 1 base at J, with 9 bases between. CDR3 residues: CASSLVGLGTDTQYF. CDR3 bases: TGTGCCAGCAGCTTGGTGGGATTGGGCACAGATACGCAGTATTTT.

The chain joins TRBV5-1 to TRBJ2-2, with D hard to call. CDR1 is SGHRS, CDR2 YFSETQ, per germline. V lost 4 bases and J 5 bases, leaving 9 bases between the germline ends. CDR3 length: 13 residues. The DNA for the CDR3 is TGCGCCAGCAGCCCCTTACTGACCGGGGAGCTGTTTTTT. It codes for CASSPLLTGELFF.

This chain uses TRBV27 with TRBJ2-7; 8 nucleotides line up with TRBD1. Germline CDR1 and CDR2: MNHEY and SMNVEV (reference sequence). The CDR3 length is 14 residues. V trimming: 5 bases; J trimming: 4 bases; junction bases outside the gene matches: 7. The CDR3 protein is CASSPGRGQYEQYF. CDR3 DNA: TGTGCCAGCAGTCCTGGCAGGGGGCAGTACGAGCAGTACTTC.

The chain uses TRBV5-1 and TRBJ2-1; D is undetermined. The V and J ends lost 0 bases and 0 bases respectively, with 13 bases between them. The CDR3 is made up of 17 amino acids. Germline V lookup: CDR1 SGHRS, CDR2 YFSETQ. CDR3 in amino acids: CASSLVSGLSSYNEQFF. The CDR3 DNA is TGCGCCAGCAGCTTGGTCTCGGGTCTGAGCTCCTACAATGAGCAGTTCTTC.

Concerning this clone: The same CDR3 arises from other DNA sequences in this sample as well. The chain joins TRBV11-2 to TRBJ2-1, with TRBD1 matching over 8 bases. Trimming at V came to 2 bases and at J to 4 bases, leaving 4 bases not matched to a gene. The germline V gene has CDR1 SGHAT and CDR2 FQNNGV. The CDR3 totals 15 residues. Here the CDR3 reads CASSLRGQGYNEQFF. CDR3 DNA: TGTGCCAGCAGCTTAAGAGGACAGGGATACAATGAGCAGTTCTTC.

The V and J genes are TRBV7-8 and TRBJ2-7, with 10 bases that match TRBD2. The CDR3 is 13 residues long. The J segment lost 7 bases and the V segment lost 5 bases, leaving 5 bases of the junction unmatched. Looked up from germline, CDR1 is SGHVS and CDR2 is FQNEAQ. CDR3 region: CASSLGLASEQYF. The CDR3 nucleotides read TGTGCCAGCAGCCTGGGACTAGCGAGTGAGCAGTACTTC.

V is TRBV21-1 and J is TRBJ2-3. TRBV21-1 is a pseudogene. CDR3 length equals 17 residues. CDR3 nucleotides: TGTGCCAGCAGCAAAGTCAGGGCGGAGGCCCTCCCAGATACGCAGTATTTT. Translation: CASSKVRAEALPDTQYF.

V and J are TRBV4-3 and TRBJ2-2; D may be TRBD1 (7 bases). Germline CDR1 is LGHNA and CDR2 is YSLEER. This CDR3 has 15 amino acids. The V end was cut by 2 bases, the J end by 3 bases, with 10 bases between. CDR3 DNA: TGCGCCAGCAGCCAACAGGGGGAGGACACCGGGGAGCTGTTTTTT. Translating gives CASSQQGEDTGELFF.

As concerns this clone: The same CDR3 arises from other DNA sequences in this sample as well. The CDR3 spells CASSLGAPYEQYF. CDR3 nucleotides: TGTGCCAGCAGCTTAGGGGCACCCTACGAGCAGTACTTC. The gene calls are TRBV11-2 and TRBJ2-7; D is undetermined. Germline V gene sequence: CDR1 SGHAT, CDR2 FQNNGV. V dropped 1 base and J dropped 2 bases, with 6 bases sitting between them. This CDR3 is 13 amino acids long.

The rearrangement joins TRBV6-1 to TRBJ1-1; perhaps TRBD1 as D (5 bases). Germline loops: CDR1 MNHNS, CDR2 SASEGT. Trimming stripped 6 bases from V and 6 bases from J, with 11 bases between. The CDR3 is 12 amino acids. CDR3 bases: TGTGCCAGCAGCCCAATGGGGGCTGAAGCTTTCTTT. Translated: CASSPMGAEAFF.

This rearrangement joins TRBV18 to TRBJ2-1; D gene uncertain. V lost 6 bases and J 10 bases, leaving 10 bases between the germline ends. CDR1 and CDR2 from the germline V gene are KGHSH and LQKENI. This CDR3 has 11 amino acids. CDR3 bases: TGTGCCAGCTCTTCCGGTGGGGAGCAGTTCTTC. The encoded protein is CASSSGGEQFF.

The chain is built from TRBV11-2 and TRBJ1-1, with no clear D. V gave up 3 bases and J gave up 4 bases, with 3 bases separating them. The germline V gene has CDR1 SGHAT and CDR2 FQNNGV. The CDR3 is 11 residues long. The CDR3 region has the DNA TGTGCCAGCAGCTTCAGCACTGAAGCTTTCTTT. Its protein is CASSFSTEAFF.

The chain joins TRBV19 to TRBJ1-5, with TRBD1 matching 7 bases. Looked up from germline, CDR1 is LNHDA and CDR2 is SQIVND (reference sequence). The V segment lost 4 bases and the J segment 7 bases; nucleotides outside the gene matches: 13. This CDR3 contains 16 residues. The CDR3 DNA follows: TGTGCCAGTAGTACCCTCCGACAGGGAGGGCACCAGCCCCAGCATTTT. Its translation is CASSTLRQGGHQPQHF.

In DNA, the CDR3 is TGTGCCAGCAGCTTGGAGGCGGCTAGCTCCTACGAGCAGTACTTC. Protein product: CASSLEAASSYEQYF. The chain combines TRBV5-5 with TRBJ2-7; D is unclear. CDR1 and CDR2 (germline): SGHKS, YYEKEE (reference sequence). The V and J ends lost 0 bases and 0 bases respectively, with 10 bases between them. The CDR3 has 15 residues.

This chain links TRBV2 with TRBJ2-7; 10 positions agree with TRBD1. Per germline, CDR1 SNHLY and CDR2 FYNNEI. This CDR3 has 15 amino acids. V shed 7 bases, J shed 0 bases, and the junction held 6 bases outside the gene matches. CDR3 amino acids: CASTLTGGVSYEQYF. The CDR3 DNA is TGTGCCAGCACCCTGACAGGGGGCGTCTCCTACGAGCAGTACTTC. The full variable domain, with the rest looked up from reference TRBV2 and TRBJ2-7, is EPEVTQTPSHQVTQMGQEVILRCVPISNHLYFYWYRQILGQKVEFLVSFYNNEISEKSEIFDDQFSVERPDGSNFTLKIRSTKLEDSAMYFCASTLTGGVSYEQYFGPGTRLTVT.

The V call is TRBV7-9, the J call TRBJ1-6; 7 nucleotides align to TRBD1. This CDR3 is built from 15 residues. The ends lost 5 bases at V and 9 bases at J; junction bases unmatched: 10. Germline loops: CDR1 SEHNR, CDR2 FQNEAQ (reference sequence). The CDR3 here is CASSLIEQGTSPLHF. CDR3 coding DNA: TGTGCCAGCAGCCTTATCGAACAGGGGACTTCACCCCTCCACTTT.

The CDR3, as DNA: TGTGCCAGCAGCCTACCCCTTGTATCCTACAATGAGCAGTTCTTC. The encoded protein is CASSLPLVSYNEQFF. The chain couples TRBV7-9 to TRBJ2-1, with no clear D. The CDR3 has 15 amino acids. Germline-derived CDR1 and CDR2 are SEHNR and FQNEAQ (reference sequence). Trimming removed 5 bases at V and 1 base at J, with 12 bases between.

This rearrangement joins TRBV30 to TRBJ2-5; D not resolved. The length of the CDR3 is 13 residues. V was pared by 0 bases and J by 6 bases, with 11 bases between. Germline CDR1 and CDR2: GTSNPN and SVGIG (reference sequence). The CDR3 sequence: CAWSVGGRQTQYF. The CDR3 DNA sequence: TGTGCCTGGAGTGTAGGTGGAAGGCAGACCCAGTACTTC.